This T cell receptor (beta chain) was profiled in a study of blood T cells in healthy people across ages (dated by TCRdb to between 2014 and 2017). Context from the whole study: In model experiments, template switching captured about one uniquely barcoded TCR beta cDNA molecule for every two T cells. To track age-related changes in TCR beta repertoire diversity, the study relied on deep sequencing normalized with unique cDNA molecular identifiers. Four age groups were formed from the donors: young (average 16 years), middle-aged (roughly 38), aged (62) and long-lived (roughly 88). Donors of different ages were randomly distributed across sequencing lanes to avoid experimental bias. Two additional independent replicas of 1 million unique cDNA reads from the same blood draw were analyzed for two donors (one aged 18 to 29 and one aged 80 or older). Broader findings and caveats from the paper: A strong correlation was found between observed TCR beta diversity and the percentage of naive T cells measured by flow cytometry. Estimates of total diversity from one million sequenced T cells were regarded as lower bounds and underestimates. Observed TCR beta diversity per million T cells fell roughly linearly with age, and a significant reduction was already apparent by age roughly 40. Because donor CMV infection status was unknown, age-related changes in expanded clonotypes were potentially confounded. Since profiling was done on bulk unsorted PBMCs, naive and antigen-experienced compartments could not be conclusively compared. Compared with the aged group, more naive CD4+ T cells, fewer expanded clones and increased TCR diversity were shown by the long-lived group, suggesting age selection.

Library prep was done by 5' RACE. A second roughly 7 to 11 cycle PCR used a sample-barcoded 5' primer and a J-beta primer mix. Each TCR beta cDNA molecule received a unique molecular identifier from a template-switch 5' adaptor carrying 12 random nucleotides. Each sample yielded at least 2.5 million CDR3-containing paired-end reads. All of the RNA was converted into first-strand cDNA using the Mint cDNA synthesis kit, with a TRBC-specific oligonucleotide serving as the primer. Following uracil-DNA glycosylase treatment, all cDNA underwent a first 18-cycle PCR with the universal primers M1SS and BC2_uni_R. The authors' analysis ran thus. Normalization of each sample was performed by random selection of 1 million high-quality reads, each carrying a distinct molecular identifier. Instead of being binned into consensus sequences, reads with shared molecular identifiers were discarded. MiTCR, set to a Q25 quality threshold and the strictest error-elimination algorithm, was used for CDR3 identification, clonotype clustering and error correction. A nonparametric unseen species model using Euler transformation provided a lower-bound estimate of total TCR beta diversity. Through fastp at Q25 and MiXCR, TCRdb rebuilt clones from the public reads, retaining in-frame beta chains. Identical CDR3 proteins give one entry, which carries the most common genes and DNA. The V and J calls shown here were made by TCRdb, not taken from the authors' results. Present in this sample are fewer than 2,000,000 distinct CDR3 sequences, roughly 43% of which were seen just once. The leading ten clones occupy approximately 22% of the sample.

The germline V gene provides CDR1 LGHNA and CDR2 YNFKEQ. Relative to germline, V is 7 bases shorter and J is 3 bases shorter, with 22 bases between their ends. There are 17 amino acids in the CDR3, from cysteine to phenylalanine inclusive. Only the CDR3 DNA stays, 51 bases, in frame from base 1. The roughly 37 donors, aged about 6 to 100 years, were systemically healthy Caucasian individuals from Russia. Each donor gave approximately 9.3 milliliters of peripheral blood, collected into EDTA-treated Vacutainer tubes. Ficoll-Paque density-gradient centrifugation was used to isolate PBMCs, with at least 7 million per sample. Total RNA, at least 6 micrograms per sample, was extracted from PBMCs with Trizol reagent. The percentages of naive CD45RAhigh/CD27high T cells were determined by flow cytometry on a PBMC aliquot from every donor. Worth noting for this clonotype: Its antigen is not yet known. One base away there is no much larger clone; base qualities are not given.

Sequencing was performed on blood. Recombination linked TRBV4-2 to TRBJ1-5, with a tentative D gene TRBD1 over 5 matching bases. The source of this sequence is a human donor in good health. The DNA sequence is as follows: TGTGCCAGCACCCCCAGAGCCGTTGGGGGGGACAATCAGCCCCAGCATTTT. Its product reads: CASTPRAVGGDNQPQHF.